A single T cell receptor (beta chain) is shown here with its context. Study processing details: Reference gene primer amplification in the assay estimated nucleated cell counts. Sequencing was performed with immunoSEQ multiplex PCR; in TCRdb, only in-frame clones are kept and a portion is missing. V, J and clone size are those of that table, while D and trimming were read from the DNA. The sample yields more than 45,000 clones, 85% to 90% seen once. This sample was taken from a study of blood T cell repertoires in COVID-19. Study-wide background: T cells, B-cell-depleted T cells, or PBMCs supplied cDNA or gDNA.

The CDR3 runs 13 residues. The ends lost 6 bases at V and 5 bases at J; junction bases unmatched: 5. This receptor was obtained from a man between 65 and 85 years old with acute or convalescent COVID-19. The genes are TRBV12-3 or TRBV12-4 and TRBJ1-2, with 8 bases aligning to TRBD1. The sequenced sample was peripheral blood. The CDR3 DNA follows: TGTGCCAGCAGCACACAGGGGGGGTATGGCTACACCTTC. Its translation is CASSTQGGYGYTF.